The 21 T cell receptor beta chains below were found in one sample sequenced in a study of blood T cell repertoires in COVID-19. Profiled with immunoSEQ multiplex PCR; TCRdb holds only in-frame clones, not every one. In the table there are over 150,000 clones, 90% of which are singletons. The sequencing input was peripheral blood. The receptor source for this set is a man aged 50-60 years with acute or convalescent COVID-19.

V and J are TRBV27 and TRBJ2-5; 7 nucleotides align to TRBD2. J lost 7 bases, V lost 2 bases, and 10 bases had no gene match. This CDR3 comprises 15 residues. Germline values: CDR1 MNHEY, CDR2 SMNVEV (reference sequence). CDR3 loop: CASSLKAGLVGTQYF. The CDR3 DNA sequence: TGTGCCAGCAGTTTAAAAGCGGGGCTGGTCGGGACCCAGTACTTC.

This chain links TRBV6-2 or TRBV6-3 with TRBJ2-6; D is unresolved. The V gene lost 6 bases and the J gene lost 0 bases, with 9 bases spanning the gap. CDR3 length equals 15 residues. CDR1 and CDR2 from the germline V gene are MNHEY and SVGEGT. CDR3 sequence: CASSPYSSGANVLTF. CDR3 in DNA: TGTGCCAGCAGCCCCTATAGCTCTGGGGCCAACGTCCTGACTTTC.

This clone occurred once. The chain combines TRBV19 with TRBJ2-6, with D hard to call. CDR1 LNHDA and CDR2 SQIVND come from the germline V gene (reference sequence). This CDR3 is 16 amino acids long. V dropped 7 bases and J dropped 0 bases, with 13 bases sitting between them. CDR3 sequence reads: CASTALLTSGANVLTF. The CDR3, as DNA: TGTGCCAGTACGGCCTTACTAACCTCTGGGGCCAACGTCCTGACTTTC.

The V call is TRBV6-5, the J call TRBJ1-1; 7 bases line up with TRBD1. This CDR3 has 14 residues. Looked up from germline, CDR1 is MNHEY and CDR2 is SVGAGI. Germline trimming cut 6 bases from V and 10 bases from J; bases unmatched to any gene: 14. This chain's CDR3 is CASRAYDRAKGAFF. In DNA, the CDR3 is TGTGCCAGCAGGGCCTACGACAGGGCGAAGGGAGCTTTCTTT.

The DNA of the CDR3 is TGTGCCAGCAGCGCTCGAGCAACAGGGGATAGCAATCAGCCCCAGCATTTT. Amino acids: CASSARATGDSNQPQHF. The V gene is TRBV3-1 (or the pseudogene TRBV3-2), the J gene TRBJ1-5; TRBD1 aligns across 7 bases. Germline values: CDR1 LGHDT, CDR2 YNNKEL (reference sequence). The CDR3 consists of 17 residues. Germline trimming cut 5 bases from V and 0 bases from J; bases unmatched to any gene: 10.

The chain carries TRBV9 and TRBJ2-1, with D possibly TRBD2 on 6 matching bases. V was shortened by 0 bases and J by 7 bases, with 8 bases between the two germline ends. The CDR3 loop spans 13 amino acids. Germline-derived CDR1 and CDR2 are SGDLS and YYNGEE. The CDR3 bases are TGTGCCAGCAGCGTAGCAGCGGGTAATGAGCAGTTCTTC. Translating it yields CASSVAAGNEQFF.

The rearrangement joins TRBV11-2 to TRBJ1-2, with D perhaps TRBD1 (6 bases). The V end lost 0 bases, the J end lost 8 bases, and 19 bases lay between the germline ends. The CDR3 contains 16 residues. Germline V CDR1 and CDR2: SGHAT, FQNNGV. The CDR3: CASSLDFGGLLGGYTF. In DNA form, the CDR3 reads TGTGCCAGCAGCTTAGATTTCGGGGGGCTTTTAGGCGGCTACACCTTC.

This chain links TRBV9 with TRBJ2-5, with 7 positions matching TRBD1. CDR1 and CDR2 from the germline V gene are SGDLS and YYNGEE. This CDR3 region has 15 residues. The J segment lost 5 bases and the V segment lost 0 bases, leaving 7 bases of the junction unmatched. The CDR3 loop reads CASSVGDREGETQYF. In DNA form, the CDR3 reads TGTGCCAGCAGCGTAGGCGACAGGGAAGGGGAGACCCAGTACTTC.

A remark on this clone: A read error may account for a junction end that differs from germline. This rearrangement joins TRBV20-1 to TRBJ2-4; D not resolved. Germline V gene sequence: CDR1 DFQATT, CDR2 SNEGSKA (reference sequence). This CDR3 has 14 amino acids. The CDR3 region is CSPSTELLKNIQYF. The CDR3 DNA reads as TGCAGTCCTAGTACTGAGTTGTTAAAAAACATTCAGTACTTC.

The V gene is TRBV21-1, the J gene TRBJ2-2; TRBD1, the table's D call, was not compared with the DNA. TRBV21-1 is given as a pseudogene. The CDR3 length is 14 residues. CDR3 loop: CASTERTGPGELFF. The CDR3 coding sequence is TGTGCCAGCACCGAACGGACAGGGCCCGGGGAGCTGTTTTTT.

As regards this clone: The conserved phenylalanine or tryptophan is not found at the CDR3 terminus, so this likely reflects a read error. The limits of the CDR3 on the DNA are not certain, so only TCRdb's listed CDR3 is given. The rearrangement uses TRBV12-3 or TRBV12-4 and TRBJ1-4. Ends included, the CDR3 has 8 residues. This CDR3 is CASSFGLI.

This clone has only one observation. The chain carries TRBV4-2 and TRBJ1-2; D gene unclear. The germline V and J ends were trimmed by 1 base and 13 bases, with 19 bases remaining between them. This CDR3 is built from 14 residues. Germline CDR1 reads LGHNA; CDR2 reads YNFKEQ. The CDR3 DNA is TGTGCCAGCAGCCAAGGTTCTAAAGCCTCAAAGAGCACCTTC. Encoded protein: CASSQGSKASKSTF.

The chain joins TRBV5-1 to TRBJ2-1; no reliable D call. Germline V gene data show CDR1 as SGHRS and CDR2 as YFSETQ. V was trimmed by 0 bases and J by 6 bases, leaving 13 bases between them. The CDR3 length is 15 residues. The CDR3 region has the DNA TGCGCCAGCAGCTTGGCTGGGCAGATAACCAATGAGCAGTTCTTC. It translates to CASSLAGQITNEQFF.

V gene TRBV9 combines with J gene TRBJ2-7; D is ambiguous. CDR3 size: 15 residues. CDR1 SGDLS and CDR2 YYNGEE come from the germline V gene. The germline V and J ends were trimmed by 2 bases and 2 bases, with 14 bases remaining between them. Here the CDR3 DNA reads TGTGCCAGCAGCGTGAGGCCCCAAGAGACCTACGAGCAGTACTTC. This translates into CASSVRPQETYEQYF.

This sequence joins TRBV27 and TRBJ1-5; unclear D gene. The length of the CDR3 is 13 residues. The germline gives CDR1 MNHEY, CDR2 SMNVEV (reference sequence). With 6 bases removed from V and 6 bases from J, the gap between germline ends came to 12 bases. In nucleotides, the CDR3 is TGTGCCAGCAGAAAATGGGAGGGTCAGCCCCAGCATTTT. It is translated as CASRKWEGQPQHF.

The chain recombines TRBV28 with TRBJ1-1; D not resolved. The ends were cut back, 6 bases at V and 3 bases at J, with 14 bases in the middle. Germline V gene data show CDR1 as MDHEN and CDR2 as SYDVKM. The CDR3 loop spans 14 amino acids. As DNA, the CDR3 is TGTGCCAGCAGGCTCTGGGCACCGGACACTGAAGCTTTCTTT. Its protein is CASRLWAPDTEAFF. The entire variable domain, with the rest obtained from reference TRBV28 and TRBJ1-1, is as follows: DVKVTQSSRYLVKRTGEKVFLECVQDMDHENMFWYRQDPGLGLRLIYFSYDVKMKEKGDIPEGYSVSREKKERFSLILESASTNQTSMYLCASRLWAPDTEAFFGQGTRLTVV.

The table lists this clone with a few counts. This chain uses TRBV27 with TRBJ2-7; TRBD2 matches 9 bases. Trimming at V came to 4 bases and at J to 3 bases, leaving 4 bases not matched to a gene. Germline CDR1 MNHEY, CDR2 SMNVEV (reference sequence). The CDR3 loop spans 14 amino acids. The CDR3 loop is CASSYSSGNYEQYF. The DNA for the CDR3 is TGTGCCAGCAGTTACTCTAGCGGGAACTACGAGCAGTACTTC.

On this clone: The junction differs from germline at one of its ends, possibly a read error. The V gene is TRBV7-2, the J gene TRBJ2-7, with 11 bases identical to TRBD2. Germline V CDR1 and CDR2: SGHTA, FQGNSA. The CDR3 is 13 amino acids. CDR3 in amino acids: CASTLAGGYEQYF. For the CDR3, the DNA is TGTGCCAGCACCTTAGCGGGGGGGTACGAGCAGTACTTC. The full variable domain, completed using reference TRBV7-2 and TRBJ2-7, is GAGVSQSPSNKVTEKGKDVELRCDPISGHTALYWYRQSLGQGLEFLIYFQGNSAPDKSGLPSDRFSAERTGGSVSTLTIQRTQQEDSAVYLCASTLAGGYEQYFGPGTRLTVT.

The genes are TRBV6-1 and TRBJ1-5; 10 bases line up with TRBD1. The CDR3 has 16 residues. The trim removed 3 bases at V and 6 bases at J, leaving 8 bases unmatched. Germline V lookup: CDR1 MNHNS, CDR2 SASEGT. CDR3 DNA sequence: TGTGCCAGCAGTGATCGGCGGGACAGGGGTATTCAGCCCCAGCATTTT. This encodes CASSDRRDRGIQPQHF.

The genes are TRBV6-5 and TRBJ1-5; a weak D match, TRBD1 (6 bases). Germline loops: CDR1 MNHEY, CDR2 SVGAGI. The CDR3 runs to 15 residues. The germline V and J ends were trimmed by 6 bases and 1 base, with 13 bases remaining between them. The CDR3 sequence is CASSETGTSNQPQHF. The CDR3 nucleotides read TGTGCCAGCAGCGAGACAGGTACAAGCAATCAGCCCCAGCATTTT.

The rearrangement joins TRBV11-2 to TRBJ2-1, with 13 bases matching TRBD2. After removal of 5 bases from V and 9 bases from J, the junction contained 13 bases not matched to a gene. The CDR3 extends over 17 amino acids. CDR1 and CDR2 (germline): SGHAT, FQNNGV. CDR3 sequence reads: CASSTSPGLAGRGEQFF. For the CDR3, the DNA is TGTGCCAGCAGCACCTCCCCGGGACTAGCGGGACGGGGTGAGCAGTTCTTC. The full variable domain, completed using reference TRBV11-2 and TRBJ2-1, is EAGVAQSPRYKIIEKRQSVAFWCNPISGHATLYWYQQILGQGPKLLIQFQNNGVVDDSQLPKDRFSAERLKGVDSTLKIQPAKLEDSAVYLCASSTSPGLAGRGEQFFGPGTRLTVL.